This T cell receptor (beta chain) was retrieved from a study of monozygotic twins with inflammatory bowel disease. Germline-derived CDR1 and CDR2 are MNHEY and SMNVEV (reference sequence). This CDR3 is 14 amino acids long. TCRdb re-called the 5' RACE reads and shows each CDR3 protein once, DNA omitted. Recorded here are some 450,000 distinct CDR3 sequences; the top ten clones represent about 2.6%. The sample consisted of blood. The chain carries TRBV27 and TRBJ1-2; TCRdb selects TRBD1, and the lack of DNA leaves this call unchecked. This sequence was found in a human donor with ulcerative colitis or Crohn's disease, or a healthy co-twin of an affected twin (not recorded which). Here the CDR3 reads CASSLAGGGYGYTF.